Listed below are T cell receptor beta chains from one sample, sequenced in a study of cytomegalovirus exposure and HLA in healthy donors. The data were produced by immunoSEQ multiplex PCR, yet TCRdb's version contains in-frame clones alone and is incomplete. The sample consists of about 55,000 clones, roughly four fifths of them appearing once. Material: PBMCs. The receptors originated from a man aged 30 to 39 in good health and CMV-seronegative. Both conserved end residues are part of each CDR3. The D gene is left open where the match is weak. Size is omitted from some rows. Given values are once, few, many or a class for expanded clones.

len: 17; abundance: .; d_gene: .; v_gene: TRBV27; j_gene: TRBJ2-3; CDR3aa: CASSRQWGGEITDTQYF; CDR3nt: TGTGCCAGCAGCCGGCAATGGGGAGGAGAAATCACAGATACGCAGTATTTT
len: 14; abundance: .; d_gene: .; v_gene: TRBV11-3; j_gene: TRBJ2-7; CDR3aa: CASSLGRFSYEQYF; CDR3nt: TGTGCCAGCAGCTTAGGCAGGTTCTCCTACGAGCAGTACTTC
len: 14; abundance: .; d_gene: .; v_gene: TRBV4-1; j_gene: TRBJ2-7; CDR3aa: CASSQGFESYEQYF; CDR3nt: TGCGCCAGCAGCCAAGGGTTTGAAAGCTACGAGCAGTACTTC
len: 16; abundance: .; d_gene: .; v_gene: TRBV6-5; j_gene: TRBJ2-1; CDR3aa: CASSYGGTLAYNEQFF; CDR3nt: TGTGCCAGCAGTTACGGAGGGACGCTAGCCTACAATGAGCAGTTCTTC
len: 14; abundance: .; d_gene: .; v_gene: TRBV6-5; j_gene: TRBJ1-2; CDR3aa: CASSYSNRFYGYTF; CDR3nt: TGTGCCAGCAGTTACTCCAACAGATTTTATGGCTACACCTTC
len: 15; abundance: .; d_gene: TRBD2; v_gene: TRBV5-1; j_gene: TRBJ2-7; CDR3aa: CASSLGTSGATEQYF; CDR3nt: TGCGCCAGCAGCTTGGGGACTAGCGGGGCCACCGAGCAGTACTTC
len: 13; abundance: .; d_gene: TRBD1; v_gene: TRBV10-3; j_gene: TRBJ2-2; CDR3aa: CATDRVGTGELFF; CDR3nt: TGTGCCACGGACAGGGTTGGGACCGGGGAGCTGTTTTTT
len: 13; abundance: .; d_gene: .; v_gene: TRBV18; j_gene: TRBJ1-2; CDR3aa: CASSPGGVRGYTF; CDR3nt: TGTGCCAGCTCACCGGGCGGGGTGCGAGGCTACACCTTC
len: 19; abundance: .; d_gene: TRBD1; v_gene: TRBV16; j_gene: TRBJ2-3; CDR3aa: CASSDKDRGENSDTDTQYF; CDR3nt: TGTGCCAGCAGCGATAAGGACAGGGGCGAGAATTCCGACACAGATACGCAGTATTTT
len: 14; abundance: once; d_gene: .; v_gene: TRBV5-8; j_gene: TRBJ1-1; CDR3aa: CASSPWRVGTEAFF; CDR3nt: TGTGCCAGCAGCCCCTGGAGGGTGGGGACTGAAGCTTTCTTT
len: 18; abundance: .; d_gene: TRBD1; v_gene: TRBV15; j_gene: TRBJ1-2; CDR3aa: CATSRYRTGPSAEGGYTF; CDR3nt: TGTGCCACCAGCAGATATAGGACAGGTCCCAGCGCTGAGGGCGGCTACACCTTC
len: 15; abundance: .; d_gene: .; v_gene: TRBV4-1; j_gene: TRBJ2-7; CDR3aa: CASSQDQGSAWEQYF; CDR3nt: TGCGCCAGCAGCCAAGATCAGGGGTCGGCCTGGGAGCAGTACTTC
len: 15; abundance: once; d_gene: .; v_gene: TRBV5-1; j_gene: TRBJ1-4; CDR3aa: CASSLVGPTNEKLFF; CDR3nt: TGCGCCAGCAGCTTGGTGGGGCCAACTAATGAAAAACTGTTTTTT
len: 15; abundance: .; d_gene: TRBD1; v_gene: TRBV7-2; j_gene: TRBJ2-3; CDR3aa: CASSLWDRAKYTQYF; CDR3nt: TGTGCCAGCAGCTTATGGGACAGGGCGAAATATACGCAGTATTTT
len: 14; abundance: .; d_gene: .; v_gene: TRBV6-5; j_gene: TRBJ2-1; CDR3aa: CASTEKQGRWEQFF; CDR3nt: TGTGCCAGCACTGAGAAACAGGGAAGGTGGGAGCAGTTCTTC
len: 15; abundance: once; d_gene: .; v_gene: TRBV4-2; j_gene: TRBJ2-7; CDR3aa: CASSQDAGVYYEQYF; CDR3nt: TGTGCCAGCAGCCAAGATGCAGGTGTTTACTACGAGCAGTACTTC
len: 15; abundance: .; d_gene: TRBD2; v_gene: TRBV7-2; j_gene: TRBJ2-7; CDR3aa: CASSLTSGPSYEQYF; CDR3nt: TGTGCCAGCAGCTTGACTAGCGGGCCCTCCTACGAGCAGTACTTC
len: 13; abundance: .; d_gene: TRBD1; v_gene: TRBV18; j_gene: TRBJ1-1; CDR3aa: CASSSQGGAEAFF; CDR3nt: TGTGCCAGCTCCTCACAGGGGGGGGCTGAAGCTTTCTTT
len: 13; abundance: .; d_gene: .; v_gene: TRBV7-8; j_gene: TRBJ2-1; CDR3aa: CASNPRTENEQFF; CDR3nt: TGTGCCAGCAACCCCAGGACTGAAAATGAGCAGTTCTTC
len: 11; abundance: .; d_gene: .; v_gene: TRBV7-9; j_gene: TRBJ2-5; CDR3aa: CASLAGETQYF; CDR3nt: TGTGCCAGCCTAGCTGGGGAGACCCAGTACTTC
len: 14; abundance: .; d_gene: .; v_gene: TRBV9; j_gene: TRBJ2-7; CDR3aa: CASSVEGASYEQYF; CDR3nt: TGTGCCAGCAGCGTAGAGGGAGCGTCCTACGAGCAGTACTTC
len: 13; abundance: once; d_gene: TRBD1; v_gene: TRBV7-2; j_gene: TRBJ2-7; CDR3aa: CASSTRQGAEQYF; CDR3nt: TGTGCCAGCAGCACCAGACAGGGGGCCGAGCAGTACTTC
len: 13; abundance: .; d_gene: .; v_gene: TRBV9; j_gene: TRBJ2-1; CDR3aa: CASSVDRHNEQFF; CDR3nt: TGTGCCAGCAGCGTAGACAGGCACAATGAGCAGTTCTTC
len: 18; abundance: .; d_gene: TRBD1; v_gene: TRBV11-2; j_gene: TRBJ2-6; CDR3aa: CASSPPGQGVSGANVLTF; CDR3nt: TGTGCCAGCAGCCCGCCGGGACAGGGGGTCTCTGGGGCCAACGTCCTGACTTTC
len: 14; abundance: .; d_gene: TRBD2; v_gene: TRBV10-1; j_gene: TRBJ2-1; CDR3aa: CASSETGLVLIKFF; CDR3nt: TGCGCCAGCAGTGAAACGGGACTAGTATTAATCAAGTTCTTC
len: 14; abundance: .; d_gene: .; v_gene: TRBV5-1; j_gene: TRBJ2-5; CDR3aa: CASSKGRGEETQYF; CDR3nt: TGCGCCAGCAGCAAGGGTCGGGGTGAAGAGACCCAGTACTTC
len: 14; abundance: once; d_gene: .; v_gene: TRBV7-9; j_gene: TRBJ2-3; CDR3aa: CASSFSRDTDTQYF; CDR3nt: TGTGCCAGCAGCTTTAGCCGGGACACAGATACGCAGTATTTT
len: 12; abundance: once; d_gene: .; v_gene: TRBV4-3; j_gene: TRBJ2-3; CDR3aa: CASSPGTDTQYF; CDR3nt: TGCGCCAGCAGCCCGGGGACAGATACGCAGTATTTT
len: 15; abundance: .; d_gene: TRBD1; v_gene: TRBV2; j_gene: TRBJ1-5; CDR3aa: CASKPGTVFNQPQHF; CDR3nt: TGTGCCAGTAAACCCGGGACAGTCTTCAATCAGCCCCAGCATTTT
len: 15; abundance: few; d_gene: TRBD2; v_gene: TRBV6-5; j_gene: TRBJ2-7; CDR3aa: CASNPSGGPSAEQYF; CDR3nt: TGTGCCAGCAACCCGTCGGGGGGACCCTCGGCCGAGCAGTACTTC
len: 13; abundance: .; d_gene: .; v_gene: TRBV19; j_gene: TRBJ2-2; CDR3aa: CASSTITGGELFF; CDR3nt: TGTGCCAGTAGTACAATCACGGGGGGGGAGCTGTTTTTT
len: 17; abundance: .; d_gene: TRBD1; v_gene: TRBV7-2; j_gene: TRBJ1-2; CDR3aa: CASSPRRLAGQGGGYTF; CDR3nt: TGTGCCAGCAGCCCGCGGAGGTTAGCGGGACAGGGTGGTGGCTACACCTTC
len: 14; abundance: .; d_gene: .; v_gene: TRBV15; j_gene: TRBJ2-7; CDR3aa: CATSRGTRVDEQYF; CDR3nt: TGTGCCACCAGCAGAGGGACCAGGGTGGACGAGCAGTACTTC
len: 15; abundance: .; d_gene: TRBD2; v_gene: TRBV2; j_gene: TRBJ2-7; CDR3aa: CASSDSSGATYEQYF; CDR3nt: TGTGCCAGCAGTGACTCTAGCGGGGCAACCTACGAGCAGTACTTC
len: 12; abundance: .; d_gene: .; v_gene: TRBV30; j_gene: TRBJ1-2; CDR3aa: CAWSSWPYGYTF; CDR3nt: TGTGCCTGGAGTTCTTGGCCGTATGGCTACACCTTC
len: 16; abundance: .; d_gene: TRBD1; v_gene: TRBV19; j_gene: TRBJ1-2; CDR3aa: CASSQIWPDRVNGYTF; CDR3nt: TGTGCCAGTAGTCAAATCTGGCCGGACAGGGTGAATGGCTACACCTTC
len: 15; abundance: .; d_gene: .; v_gene: TRBV15; j_gene: TRBJ1-4; CDR3aa: CATSHPGLGDEKLFF; CDR3nt: TGTGCCACCAGTCACCCGGGACTAGGGGATGAAAAACTGTTTTTT
len: 13; abundance: .; d_gene: .; v_gene: TRBV6-6; j_gene: TRBJ1-5; CDR3aa: CASKGENNQPQHF; CDR3nt: TGTGCCAGCAAGGGGGAGAACAATCAGCCCCAGCATTTT
len: 17; abundance: .; d_gene: .; v_gene: TRBV23-1; j_gene: TRBJ2-4; CDR3aa: CASSQSGASDAKNIQYF; CDR3nt: TGCGCCAGCAGTCAATCGGGGGCAAGCGATGCCAAAAACATTCAGTACTTC
len: 13; abundance: once; d_gene: .; v_gene: TRBV6-1; j_gene: TRBJ2-2; CDR3aa: CASSTHRAGELFF; CDR3nt: TGTGCCAGCAGTACACACAGAGCCGGGGAGCTGTTTTTT
len: 13; abundance: once; d_gene: .; v_gene: TRBV4-2; j_gene: TRBJ2-2; CDR3aa: CASSQVSTGELFF; CDR3nt: TGTGCCAGCAGCCAAGTTAGCACCGGGGAGCTGTTTTTT
len: 19; abundance: .; d_gene: TRBD2; v_gene: TRBV7-2; j_gene: TRBJ2-1; CDR3aa: CASSFRLTGTSTTYNEQFF; CDR3nt: TGTGCCAGCAGCTTCCGCCTCACAGGGACTAGCACGACCTACAATGAGCAGTTCTTC
len: 13; abundance: .; d_gene: TRBD1; v_gene: TRBV6-5; j_gene: TRBJ1-2; CDR3aa: CASSRDRVEGYTF; CDR3nt: TGTGCCAGCAGTCGGGACAGGGTAGAGGGCTACACCTTC
len: 12; abundance: .; d_gene: .; v_gene: TRBV11-3; j_gene: TRBJ2-7; CDR3aa: CASRGEGREQYF; CDR3nt: TGTGCCAGCAGGGGAGAGGGTCGGGAGCAGTACTTC
len: 13; abundance: .; d_gene: TRBD1; v_gene: TRBV9; j_gene: TRBJ2-3; CDR3aa: CASSVAFRGHQYF; CDR3nt: TGTGCCAGCAGCGTAGCTTTCAGGGGGCATCAGTATTTT
len: 16; abundance: .; d_gene: .; v_gene: TRBV7-3; j_gene: TRBJ1-1; CDR3aa: CASSLTAGRGGTEAFF; CDR3nt: TGTGCCAGCAGCTTAACAGCTGGTAGGGGGGGCACTGAAGCTTTCTTT
len: 13; abundance: .; d_gene: .; v_gene: TRBV5-4; j_gene: TRBJ1-2; CDR3aa: CASSFDGNYGYTF; CDR3nt: TGTGCCAGCAGCTTCGACGGGAACTATGGCTACACCTTC
len: 17; abundance: .; d_gene: TRBD2; v_gene: TRBV18; j_gene: TRBJ2-2; CDR3aa: CASSPPAGGTNTGELFF; CDR3nt: TGTGCCAGCTCACCACCGGCGGGAGGGACTAACACCGGGGAGCTGTTTTTT